Listed below are T cell receptor beta chains from one sample, sequenced in a study of shared clonotypes between healthy human individuals. TCRdb's copy holds only in-frame clones and misses some; the assay was immunoSEQ multiplex PCR. Among 800,000 to 1,200,000 clones, around 82% were seen once, and the ten largest hold about 0.52%. The sequencing sample was made of memory CD4+ T cells from PBMCs. The receptors derive from a man aged 18 to 30 in good health. Some clones in this sample may be carry-over from other donors' samples. Each CDR3 is given with its conserved first and last residue. The D gene is left open where the match is weak. The size field is filled for only some rows; it gives once, few, many or a size class.

D gene,clone size,V gene,J gene,CDR3 protein,CDR3 DNA
NA,NA,TRBV6-5,TRBJ1-2,CASSYSRGGYTF,TGTGCCAGCAGTTACTCGAGGGGGGGCTACACCTTC
NA,NA,TRBV14,TRBJ1-3,CASSQDVRTGSGNTIYF,TGTGCCAGCAGCCAAGATGTGCGGACGGGCTCTGGAAACACCATATATTTT
TRBD1,NA,TRBV5-6,TRBJ1-4,CASSFFSADRGEKLFF,TGTGCCAGCAGCTTTTTCTCCGCGGACAGGGGTGAAAAACTGTTTTTT
TRBD2,NA,TRBV30,TRBJ2-1,CAWSDIAGYSYNEQFF,TGTGCCTGGAGTGATATAGCGGGCTACTCCTACAATGAGCAGTTCTTC
TRBD2,NA,TRBV5-6,TRBJ2-5,CASSEYRGGRLETQYF,TGTGCCAGCAGCGAATACCGTGGCGGGAGGTTAGAGACCCAGTACTTC
NA,once,TRBV6-1,TRBJ1-5,CASSQGPLGNQPQHF,TGTGCCAGCAGTCAAGGACCACTTGGCAATCAGCCCCAGCATTTT
TRBD1,NA,TRBV18,TRBJ2-6,CASSPLAGGVSGANVLTF,TGTGCCAGCTCACCACTCGCAGGGGGCGTTTCGGGGGCCAACGTCCTGACTTTC
NA,once,TRBV2,TRBJ2-5,CASSPSSETQYF,TGTGCCAGCAGTCCTTCTTCAGAGACCCAGTACTTC
NA,NA,TRBV19,TRBJ1-2,CASSWGNYGYTF,TGTGCCAGTAGCTGGGGGAACTATGGCTACACCTTC
NA,once,TRBV15,TRBJ2-7,CATSREVQGPEQYF,TGTGCCACCAGCAGAGAGGTTCAGGGTCCCGAGCAGTACTTC
NA,NA,TRBV18,TRBJ2-2,CASSPNQAGNTGELFF,TGTGCCAGCTCCCCCAACCAGGCGGGGAACACCGGGGAGCTGTTTTTT
NA,NA,TRBV30,TRBJ1-5,CAWSVRTGNQPQHF,TGTGCCTGGAGTGTAAGGACCGGTAATCAGCCCCAGCATTTT
NA,NA,TRBV2,TRBJ1-1,CASIRQQNTEAFF,TGTGCCAGCATAAGACAGCAGAACACTGAAGCTTTCTTT
NA,few,TRBV5-1,TRBJ1-3,CASSLGQSGNTIYF,TGCGCCAGCAGCTTGGGGCAATCTGGAAACACCATATATTTT
NA,many,TRBV28,TRBJ2-1,CASSLWGMLHNEQFF,TGTGCCAGCAGTTTGTGGGGAATGTTACACAATGAGCAGTTCTTC
TRBD2,NA,TRBV7-3,TRBJ2-3,CASSPLGTSGRTDTQYF,TGTGCCAGCAGCCCCCTCGGGACTAGCGGACGCACAGATACGCAGTATTTT
TRBD1,few,TRBV23-1,TRBJ2-7,CASRIIGTGSYEQYF,TGCGCCAGCAGGATAATCGGGACAGGGAGTTACGAGCAGTACTTC
NA,NA,TRBV19,TRBJ1-1,CASSARGPEAFF,TGTGCCAGTAGTGCAAGGGGTCCTGAAGCTTTCTTT
TRBD2,NA,TRBV4-1,TRBJ2-7,CASSQVRGSVRSYEQYF,TGCGCCAGCAGCCAAGTTCGCGGGAGTGTCAGAAGCTACGAGCAGTACTTC
NA,NA,TRBV4-2,TRBJ1-2,CASSSPAGENYGYTF,TGTGCCAGCAGCTCCCCGGCGGGGGAAAACTATGGCTACACCTTC
NA,NA,TRBV5-1,TRBJ2-5,CASRFDSEPQETQYF,TGCGCCAGCAGATTCGACAGCGAACCTCAAGAGACCCAGTACTTC
NA,once,TRBV5-4,TRBJ2-5,CASSLGGWLETQYF,TGTGCCAGCAGCTTGGGGGGATGGCTCGAGACCCAGTACTTC
TRBD1,NA,TRBV19,TRBJ2-2,CASMGQGGTGELFF,TGTGCCAGTATGGGACAGGGGGGCACCGGGGAGCTGTTTTTT